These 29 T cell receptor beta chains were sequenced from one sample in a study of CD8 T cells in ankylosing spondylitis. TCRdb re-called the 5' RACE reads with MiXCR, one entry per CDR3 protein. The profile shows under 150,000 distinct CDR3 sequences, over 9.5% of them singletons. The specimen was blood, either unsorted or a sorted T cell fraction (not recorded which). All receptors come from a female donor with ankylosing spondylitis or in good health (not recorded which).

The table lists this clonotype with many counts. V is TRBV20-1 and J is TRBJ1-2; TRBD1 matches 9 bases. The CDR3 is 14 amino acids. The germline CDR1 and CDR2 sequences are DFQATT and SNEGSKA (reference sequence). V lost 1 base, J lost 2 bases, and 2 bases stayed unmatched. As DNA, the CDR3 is TGCAGTGCTAGAGCCGGGACAGGGAACTATGGCTACACCTTC. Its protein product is CSARAGTGNYGYTF.

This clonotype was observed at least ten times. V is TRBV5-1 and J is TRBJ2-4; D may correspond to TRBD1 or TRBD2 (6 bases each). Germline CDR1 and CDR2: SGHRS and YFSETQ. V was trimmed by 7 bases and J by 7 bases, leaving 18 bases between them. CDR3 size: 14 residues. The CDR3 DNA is TGCGCCAGCGCGTCCTCGGGGGCGCATAACATTCAGTACTTC. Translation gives CASASSGAHNIQYF.

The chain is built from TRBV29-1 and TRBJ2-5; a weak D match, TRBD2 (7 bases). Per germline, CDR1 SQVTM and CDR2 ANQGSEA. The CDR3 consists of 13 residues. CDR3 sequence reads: CRLETGGTKTQYF. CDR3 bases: TGCAGGCTCGAGACGGGGGGCACAAAGACCCAGTACTTC.

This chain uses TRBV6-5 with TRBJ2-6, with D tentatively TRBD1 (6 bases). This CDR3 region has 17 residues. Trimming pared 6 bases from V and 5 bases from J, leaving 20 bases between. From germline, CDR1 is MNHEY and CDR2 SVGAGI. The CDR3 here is CASRQGQTAERANVLTF. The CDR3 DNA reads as TGTGCCAGCAGACAAGGACAGACCGCTGAGAGGGCCAACGTCCTGACTTTC.

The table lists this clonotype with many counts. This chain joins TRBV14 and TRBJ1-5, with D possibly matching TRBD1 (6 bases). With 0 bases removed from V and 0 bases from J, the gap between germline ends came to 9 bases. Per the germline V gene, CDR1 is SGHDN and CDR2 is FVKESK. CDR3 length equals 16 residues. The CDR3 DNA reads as TGTGCCAGCAGCCAAGATACAGGGTTTAGCAATCAGCCCCAGCATTTT. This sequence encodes CASSQDTGFSNQPQHF.

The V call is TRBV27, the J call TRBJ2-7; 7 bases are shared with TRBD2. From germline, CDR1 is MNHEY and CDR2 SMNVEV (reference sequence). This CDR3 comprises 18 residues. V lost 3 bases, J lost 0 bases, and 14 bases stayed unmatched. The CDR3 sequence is CASSFRRLAVEHSYEQYF. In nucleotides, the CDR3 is TGTGCCAGCAGTTTCCGTCGGCTAGCGGTAGAACACTCCTACGAGCAGTACTTC.

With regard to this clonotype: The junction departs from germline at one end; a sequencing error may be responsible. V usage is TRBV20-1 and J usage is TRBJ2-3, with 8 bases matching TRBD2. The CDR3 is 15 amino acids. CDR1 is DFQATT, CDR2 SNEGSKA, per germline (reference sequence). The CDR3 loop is CSAQRSAGGTDTQDF. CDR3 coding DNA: TGCAGTGCTCAACGCAGCGCGGGGGGCACAGATACACAGGATTTT.

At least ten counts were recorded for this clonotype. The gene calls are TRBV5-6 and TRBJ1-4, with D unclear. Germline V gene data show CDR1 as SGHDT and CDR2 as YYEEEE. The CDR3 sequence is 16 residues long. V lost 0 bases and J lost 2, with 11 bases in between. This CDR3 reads CASSLEFGATNEKLFF. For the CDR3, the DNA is TGTGCCAGCAGCTTGGAGTTTGGAGCGACTAATGAAAAACTGTTTTTT. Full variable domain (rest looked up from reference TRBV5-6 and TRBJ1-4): DAGVTQSPTHLIKTRGQQVTLRCSPKSGHDTVSWYQQALGQGPQFIFQYYEEEERQRGNFPDRFSGHQFPNYSSELNVNALLLGDSALYLCASSLEFGATNEKLFFGSGTQLSVL.

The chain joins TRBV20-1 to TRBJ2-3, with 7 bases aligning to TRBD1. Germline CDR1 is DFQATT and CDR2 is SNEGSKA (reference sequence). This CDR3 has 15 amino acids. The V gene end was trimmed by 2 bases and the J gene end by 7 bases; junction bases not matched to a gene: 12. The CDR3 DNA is TGCAGTGCTAGAACCGGGACAGCCTCCTTATATACGCAGTATTTT. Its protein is CSARTGTASLYTQYF.

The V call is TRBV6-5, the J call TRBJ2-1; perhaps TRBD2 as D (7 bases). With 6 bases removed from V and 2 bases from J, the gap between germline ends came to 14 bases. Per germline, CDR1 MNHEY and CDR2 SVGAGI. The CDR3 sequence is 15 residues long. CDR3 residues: CASSPPGGTYNEQFF. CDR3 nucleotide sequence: TGTGCCAGCAGCCCCCCGGGGGGCACCTACAATGAGCAGTTCTTC.

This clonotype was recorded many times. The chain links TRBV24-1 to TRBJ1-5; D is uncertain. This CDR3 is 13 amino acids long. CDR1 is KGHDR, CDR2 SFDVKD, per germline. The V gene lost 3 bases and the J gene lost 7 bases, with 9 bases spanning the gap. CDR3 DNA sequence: TGTGCCACCAGTGATCGGAGTACCCAGCCCCAGCATTTT. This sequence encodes CATSDRSTQPQHF.

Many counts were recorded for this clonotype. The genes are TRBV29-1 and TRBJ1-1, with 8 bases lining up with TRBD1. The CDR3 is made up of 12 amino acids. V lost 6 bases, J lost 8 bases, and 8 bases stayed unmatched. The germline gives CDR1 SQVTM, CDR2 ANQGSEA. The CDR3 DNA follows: TGCAGCGTCGACAGGGGACTTAAAGAAGCTTTCTTT. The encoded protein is CSVDRGLKEAFF.

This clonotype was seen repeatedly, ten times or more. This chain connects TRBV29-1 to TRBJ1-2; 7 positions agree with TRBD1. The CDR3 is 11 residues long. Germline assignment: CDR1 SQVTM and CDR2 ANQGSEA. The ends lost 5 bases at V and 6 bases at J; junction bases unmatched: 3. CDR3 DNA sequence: TGCAGCGTTTGGACAGGTGATGGCTACACCTTC. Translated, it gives CSVWTGDGYTF.

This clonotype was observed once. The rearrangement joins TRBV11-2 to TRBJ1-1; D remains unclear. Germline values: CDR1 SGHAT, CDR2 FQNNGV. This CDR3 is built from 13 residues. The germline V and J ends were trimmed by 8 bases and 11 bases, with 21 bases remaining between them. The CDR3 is CASRSAGNIMAFF. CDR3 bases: TGTGCCAGCCGATCCGCCGGCAATATAATGGCTTTCTTT.

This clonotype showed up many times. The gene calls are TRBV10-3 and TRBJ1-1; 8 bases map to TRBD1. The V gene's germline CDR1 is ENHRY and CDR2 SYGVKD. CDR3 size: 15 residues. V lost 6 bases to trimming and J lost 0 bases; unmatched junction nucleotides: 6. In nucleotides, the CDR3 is TGTGCCATCAGCCACCGACAGGGGCTGAACACTGAAGCTTTCTTT. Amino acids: CAISHRQGLNTEAFF.

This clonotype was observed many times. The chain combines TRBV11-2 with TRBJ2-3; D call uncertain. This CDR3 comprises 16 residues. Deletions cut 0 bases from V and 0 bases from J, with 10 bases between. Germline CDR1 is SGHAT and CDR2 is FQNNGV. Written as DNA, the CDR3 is TGTGCCAGCAGCTTAGAAGTCAGGAGAAGCACAGATACGCAGTATTTT. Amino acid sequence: CASSLEVRRSTDTQYF.

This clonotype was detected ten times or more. In DNA form, the CDR3 reads TGCGCCAGCAGCTTGGGGACAGGGAAGAATGAGCAGTTCTTC. Its protein product is CASSLGTGKNEQFF. The chain has TRBV5-1 and TRBJ2-1; TRBD1 agrees at 8 bases. The CDR3 is 14 residues long. The germline gives CDR1 SGHRS, CDR2 YFSETQ. The V gene end was trimmed by 0 bases and the J gene end by 7 bases; junction bases not matched to a gene: 3.

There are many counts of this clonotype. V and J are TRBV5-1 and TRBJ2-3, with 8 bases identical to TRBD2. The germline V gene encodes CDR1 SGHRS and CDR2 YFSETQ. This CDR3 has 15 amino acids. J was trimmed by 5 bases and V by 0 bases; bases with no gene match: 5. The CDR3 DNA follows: TGCGCCAGCAGCTTGGATACGGGAGGGGGAGATACGCAGTATTTT. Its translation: CASSLDTGGGDTQYF.

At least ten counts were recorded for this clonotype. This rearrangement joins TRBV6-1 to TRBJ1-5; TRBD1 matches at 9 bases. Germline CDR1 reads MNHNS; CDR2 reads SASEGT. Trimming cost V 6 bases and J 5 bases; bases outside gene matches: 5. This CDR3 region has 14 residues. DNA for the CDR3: TGTGCCAGCAGATCCGGGACAGGGTATCAGCCCCAGCATTTT. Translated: CASRSGTGYQPQHF.

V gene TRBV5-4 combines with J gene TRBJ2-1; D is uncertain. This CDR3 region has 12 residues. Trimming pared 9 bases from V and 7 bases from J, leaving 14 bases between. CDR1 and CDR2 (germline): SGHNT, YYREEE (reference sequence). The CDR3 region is CAMGPPGNEQFF. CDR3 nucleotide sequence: TGTGCCATGGGCCCCCCGGGTAATGAGCAGTTCTTC.

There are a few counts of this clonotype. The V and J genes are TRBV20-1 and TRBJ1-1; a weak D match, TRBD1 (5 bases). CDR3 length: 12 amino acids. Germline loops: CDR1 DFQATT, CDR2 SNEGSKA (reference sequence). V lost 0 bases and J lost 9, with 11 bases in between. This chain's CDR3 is CSARDRGEKAFF. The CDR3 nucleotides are TGCAGTGCTAGAGACAGAGGGGAAAAAGCTTTCTTT.

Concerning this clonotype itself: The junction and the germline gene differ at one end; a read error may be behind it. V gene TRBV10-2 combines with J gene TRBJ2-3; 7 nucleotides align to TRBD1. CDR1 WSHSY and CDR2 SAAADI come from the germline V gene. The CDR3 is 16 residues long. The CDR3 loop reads CASGESKTGRTDTQYF. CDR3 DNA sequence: TGCGCCAGCGGTGAGTCCAAGACAGGGCGGACAGATACGCAGTATTTT.

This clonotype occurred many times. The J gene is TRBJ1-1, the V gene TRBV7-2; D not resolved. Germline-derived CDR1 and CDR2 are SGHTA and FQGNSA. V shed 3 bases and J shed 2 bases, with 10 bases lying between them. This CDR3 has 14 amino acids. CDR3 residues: CASSFRWINTEAFF. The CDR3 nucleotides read TGTGCCAGCAGCTTTAGGTGGATCAACACTGAAGCTTTCTTT.

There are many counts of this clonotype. The CDR3 loop is CASSLDRELGDTQYF. For the CDR3, the DNA is TGCGCCAGCAGCTTGGACCGGGAGTTGGGAGATACGCAGTATTTT. The rearrangement uses TRBV5-1 and TRBJ2-3, with a tentative D call TRBD2 (6 bases). The CDR3 loop spans 15 amino acids. Between the trimmed V and J ends, which lost 0 bases and 5 bases, there was a span of 13 bases. From germline, CDR1 is SGHRS and CDR2 YFSETQ.

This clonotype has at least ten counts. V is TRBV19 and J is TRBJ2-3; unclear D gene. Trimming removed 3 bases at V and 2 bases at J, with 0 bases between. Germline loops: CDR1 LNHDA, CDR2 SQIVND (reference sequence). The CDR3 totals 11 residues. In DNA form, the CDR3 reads TGTGCCAGTAGTATCACAGATACGCAGTATTTT. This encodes CASSITDTQYF.

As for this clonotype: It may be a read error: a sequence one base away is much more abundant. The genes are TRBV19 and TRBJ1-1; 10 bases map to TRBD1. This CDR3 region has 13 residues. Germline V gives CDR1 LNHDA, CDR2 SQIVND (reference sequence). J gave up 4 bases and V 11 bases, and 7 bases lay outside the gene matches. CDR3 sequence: CAGGRTGGTEAFF. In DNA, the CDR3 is TGTGCCGGTGGCCGGACAGGGGGCACTGAAGCTTTCTTT.

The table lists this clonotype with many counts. The CDR3 coding sequence is TGTGCCAGTAGACGGGGAATTCGTCGGCGGAACACTGAAGCTTTCTTT. This encodes CASRRGIRRRNTEAFF. The chain couples TRBV19 to TRBJ1-1; D remains unclear. Trimming took 6 bases from V and 1 from J, leaving 18 bases between them. Germline assignment: CDR1 LNHDA and CDR2 SQIVND (reference sequence). This CDR3 region has 16 residues. Supplemented by reference TRBV19 and TRBJ1-1, the full variable domain reads DGGITQSPKYLFRKEGQNVTLSCEQNLNHDAMYWYRQDPGQGLRLIYYSQIVNDFQKGDIAEGYSVSREKKESFPLTVTSAQKNPTAFYLCASRRGIRRRNTEAFFGQGTRLTVV.

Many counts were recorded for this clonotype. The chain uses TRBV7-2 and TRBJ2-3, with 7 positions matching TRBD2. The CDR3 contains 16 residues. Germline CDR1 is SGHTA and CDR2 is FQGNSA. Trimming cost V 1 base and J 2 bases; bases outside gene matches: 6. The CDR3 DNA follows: TGTGCCAGCAGCTTAGACTTAGGGACTAACACAGATACGCAGTATTTT. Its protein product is CASSLDLGTNTDTQYF.

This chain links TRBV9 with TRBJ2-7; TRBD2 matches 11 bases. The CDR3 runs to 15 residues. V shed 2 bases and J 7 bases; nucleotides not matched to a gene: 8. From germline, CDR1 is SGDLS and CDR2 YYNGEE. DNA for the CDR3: TGTGCCAGCAGCGTCACTAGCGGGAGAATGAGGGAGCAGTACTTC. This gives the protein CASSVTSGRMREQYF.